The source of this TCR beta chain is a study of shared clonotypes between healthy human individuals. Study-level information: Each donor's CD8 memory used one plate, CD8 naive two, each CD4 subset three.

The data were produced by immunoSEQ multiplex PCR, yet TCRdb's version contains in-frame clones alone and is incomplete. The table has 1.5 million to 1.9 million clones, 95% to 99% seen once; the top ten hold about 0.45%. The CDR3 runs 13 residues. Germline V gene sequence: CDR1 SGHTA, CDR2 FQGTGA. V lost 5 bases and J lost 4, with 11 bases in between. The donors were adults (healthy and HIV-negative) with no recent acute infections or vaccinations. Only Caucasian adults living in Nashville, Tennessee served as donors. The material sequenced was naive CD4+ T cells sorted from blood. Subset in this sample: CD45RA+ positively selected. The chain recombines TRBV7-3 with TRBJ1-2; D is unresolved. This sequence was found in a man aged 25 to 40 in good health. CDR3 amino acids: CASSPGASYGYTF. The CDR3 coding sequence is TGTGCCAGCAGCCCGGGTGCGAGCTATGGCTACACCTTC.